Shown below are 10 T cell receptor beta chains from a single sample sequenced in a study of T cell responses to AZD1222 COVID-19 vaccine. The assay was immunoSEQ multiplex PCR, and TCRdb's table has in-frame clones only and misses some. The top ten clones hold under 20% of a sample with more than 95,000 clones, about 89% of them seen once. Sequences were derived from peripheral blood, sampled on day 0 of AZD1222 vaccination. Receptor source: an adult in good health.

This clone has only one observation. At the DNA level, this CDR3 is encoded by other sequences in the same sample as well. This chain links TRBV14 with TRBJ2-3; no clear D gene. The CDR3 covers 11 residues. CDR1 and CDR2 from the germline V gene are SGHDN and FVKESK. V was trimmed by 3 bases and J by 3 bases, leaving 1 base between them. CDR3 in amino acids: CASSHTDTQYF. DNA of the CDR3: TGTGCCAGCAGCCATACAGATACGCAGTATTTT.

The CDR3 bases are TGTGCCAGCAGCCAACTGGGCGGTAGGGACAATGAGCAGTTCTTC. Translating it yields CASSQLGGRDNEQFF. The rearrangement joins TRBV4-2 to TRBJ2-1; D uncertain. The length of the CDR3 is 15 residues. Germline V gene sequence: CDR1 LGHNA, CDR2 YNFKEQ. Trimming removed 2 bases from V and 5 bases from J, with 13 bases in between.

The rearrangement joins TRBV2 to TRBJ2-7, with 9 positions matching TRBD2. Looked up from germline, CDR1 is SNHLY and CDR2 is FYNNEI. V trimming: 10 bases; J trimming: 0 bases; junction bases outside the gene matches: 10. The CDR3 is 15 amino acids. CDR3 protein: CATQTSGGSSYEQYF. The CDR3, as DNA: TGTGCCACCCAGACTAGCGGAGGTAGCTCCTACGAGCAGTACTTC.

V usage is TRBV6-5 and J usage is TRBJ1-2, with 7 bases fitting TRBD1. V shed 2 bases, J shed 7 bases, and the junction held 4 bases outside the gene matches. Germline-derived CDR1 and CDR2 are MNHEY and SVGAGI. The length of the CDR3 is 13 residues. The CDR3 loop is CASSYTGEGGYTF. In DNA, the CDR3 is TGTGCCAGCAGTTACACAGGGGAGGGTGGCTACACCTTC.

The chain uses TRBV11-2 and TRBJ2-3, with a possible D match to TRBD1 (6 bases). This CDR3 has 15 amino acids. Between the trimmed V and J ends, which lost 5 bases and 5 bases, there was a span of 17 bases. CDR1 is SGHAT, CDR2 FQNNGV, per germline. The CDR3 bases are TGTGCCAGCAGCGCCATCACAGGGTCGGGAGATACGCAGTATTTT. This sequence encodes CASSAITGSGDTQYF. Full variable domain (missing parts from reference TRBV11-2 and TRBJ2-3): EAGVAQSPRYKIIEKRQSVAFWCNPISGHATLYWYQQILGQGPKLLIQFQNNGVVDDSQLPKDRFSAERLKGVDSTLKIQPAKLEDSAVYLCASSAITGSGDTQYFGPGTRLTVL.

The chain combines TRBV4-1 with TRBJ2-1; TRBD1 matches at 7 bases. This CDR3 region has 16 residues. The germline gives CDR1 MGHRA, CDR2 YSYEKL. V was pared by 1 base and J by 2 bases, with 5 bases of the junction left unmatched. The CDR3 protein is CASSQAGQGAYNEQFF. In DNA form, the CDR3 reads TGCGCCAGCAGCCAAGCGGGCCAGGGGGCCTACAATGAGCAGTTCTTC.

The chain employs TRBV11-2 and TRBJ2-6; no clear D. The germline CDR1 and CDR2 sequences are SGHAT and FQNNGV. The V and J ends lost 2 bases and 1 base respectively, with 9 bases between them. The CDR3 runs to 16 residues. The CDR3 sequence: CASSLIPRSGANVLTF. In DNA form, the CDR3 reads TGTGCCAGCAGCTTAATCCCCCGTTCTGGGGCCAACGTCCTGACTTTC.

The rearrangement joins TRBV24-1 to TRBJ2-1; 7 bases agree with TRBD2. Germline-derived CDR1 and CDR2 are KGHDR and SFDVKD. This CDR3 comprises 16 residues. Unmatched junction bases numbered 8, after V lost 3 bases and J lost 4 bases. CDR3 loop: CATSDGVRGEYNEQFF. The CDR3 region has the DNA TGTGCCACCAGTGATGGGGTCCGGGGGGAGTACAATGAGCAGTTCTTC.

The rearrangement uses TRBV12-5 and TRBJ1-1, with 8 nucleotides matching TRBD1. This CDR3 is 14 amino acids long. V shed 6 bases and J 11 bases; nucleotides not matched to a gene: 14. The V gene's germline CDR1 is LGHNT and CDR2 FRNRAP. CDR3 nucleotide sequence: TGTGCTAGTGGGCCAGACAGGGGAGTGGCCGGGGCTTTCTTT. This gives the protein CASGPDRGVAGAFF.

This chain uses TRBV2 with TRBJ2-7; possibly TRBD2 for D (7 bases). CDR3 length: 14 amino acids. V was cut by 10 bases and J by 2 bases, with 18 bases left in between. Germline V lookup: CDR1 SNHLY, CDR2 FYNNEI. CDR3 sequence reads: CATGKGGPPYEQYF. CDR3 coding DNA: TGTGCCACTGGTAAGGGGGGGCCCCCCTACGAGCAGTACTTC.